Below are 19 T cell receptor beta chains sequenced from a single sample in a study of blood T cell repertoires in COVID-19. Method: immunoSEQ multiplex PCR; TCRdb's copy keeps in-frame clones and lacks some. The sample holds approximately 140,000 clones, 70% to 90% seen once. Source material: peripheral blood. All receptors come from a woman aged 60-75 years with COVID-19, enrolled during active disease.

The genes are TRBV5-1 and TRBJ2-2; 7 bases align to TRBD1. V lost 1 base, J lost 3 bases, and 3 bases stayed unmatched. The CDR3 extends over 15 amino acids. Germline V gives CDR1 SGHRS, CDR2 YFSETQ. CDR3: CASSLRGRDTGELFF. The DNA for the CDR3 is TGCGCCAGCAGCTTGAGGGGGCGAGACACCGGGGAGCTGTTTTTT.

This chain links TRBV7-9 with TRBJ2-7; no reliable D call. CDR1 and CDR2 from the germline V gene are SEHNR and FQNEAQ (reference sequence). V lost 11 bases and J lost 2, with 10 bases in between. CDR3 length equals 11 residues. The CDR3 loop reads CAHQATYEQYF. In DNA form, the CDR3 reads TGTGCCCACCAGGCAACCTACGAGCAGTACTTC.

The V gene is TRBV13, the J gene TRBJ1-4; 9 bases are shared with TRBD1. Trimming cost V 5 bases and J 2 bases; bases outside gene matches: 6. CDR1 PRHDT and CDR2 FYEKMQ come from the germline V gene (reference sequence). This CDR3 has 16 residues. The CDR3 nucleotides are TGTGCCAGCAGCCATGAACAGGGGGCGACTAATGAAAAACTGTTTTTT. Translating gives CASSHEQGATNEKLFF.

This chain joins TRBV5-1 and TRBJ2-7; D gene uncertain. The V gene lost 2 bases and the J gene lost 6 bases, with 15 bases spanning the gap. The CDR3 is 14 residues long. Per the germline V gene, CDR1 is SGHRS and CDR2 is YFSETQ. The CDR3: CASSFDLVTGEQYF. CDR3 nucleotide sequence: TGCGCCAGCAGCTTCGACCTAGTTACTGGCGAGCAGTACTTC.

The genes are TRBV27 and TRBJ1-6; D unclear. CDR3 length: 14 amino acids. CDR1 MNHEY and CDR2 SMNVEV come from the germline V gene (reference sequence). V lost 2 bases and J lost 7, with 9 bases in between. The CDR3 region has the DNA TGTGCCAGCAGTTTAGCGGGCGGCAATTCACCCCTCCACTTT. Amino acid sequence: CASSLAGGNSPLHF.

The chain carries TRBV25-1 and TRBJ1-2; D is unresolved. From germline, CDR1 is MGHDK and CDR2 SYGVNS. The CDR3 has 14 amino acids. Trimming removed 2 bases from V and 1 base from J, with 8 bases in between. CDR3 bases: TGTGCCAGCAGTGAAGACAACTTTAACTATGGCTACACCTTC. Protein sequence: CASSEDNFNYGYTF.

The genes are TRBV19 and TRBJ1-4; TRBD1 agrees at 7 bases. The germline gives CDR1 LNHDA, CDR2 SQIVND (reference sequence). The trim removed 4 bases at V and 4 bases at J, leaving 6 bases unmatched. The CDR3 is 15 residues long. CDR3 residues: CASSRRGPSNEKLFF. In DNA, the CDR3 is TGTGCCAGTAGTAGGAGGGGGCCAAGTAATGAAAAACTGTTTTTT.

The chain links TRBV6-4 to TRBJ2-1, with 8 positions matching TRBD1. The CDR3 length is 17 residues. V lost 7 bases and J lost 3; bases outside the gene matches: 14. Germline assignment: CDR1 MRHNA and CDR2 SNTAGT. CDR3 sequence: CASTGNRGFSFYNEQFF. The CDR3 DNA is TGTGCCAGCACAGGGAACAGGGGGTTCAGTTTCTACAATGAGCAGTTCTTC.

CDR3 in amino acids: CANRDRGYNEQFF. CDR3 bases: TGTGCCAACCGGGACAGGGGTTACAATGAGCAGTTCTTC. This chain joins TRBV2 and TRBJ2-1, with TRBD1 matching 10 bases. Germline-derived CDR1 and CDR2 are SNHLY and FYNNEI. This CDR3 spans 13 amino acids. V was clipped by 10 bases and J by 4 bases; unmatched bases: 4. The full variable domain, its missing parts supplied by reference TRBV2 and TRBJ2-1, is EPEVTQTPSHQVTQMGQEVILRCVPISNHLYFYWYRQILGQKVEFLVSFYNNEISEKSEIFDDQFSVERPDGSNFTLKIRSTKLEDSAMYFCANRDRGYNEQFFGPGTRLTVL.

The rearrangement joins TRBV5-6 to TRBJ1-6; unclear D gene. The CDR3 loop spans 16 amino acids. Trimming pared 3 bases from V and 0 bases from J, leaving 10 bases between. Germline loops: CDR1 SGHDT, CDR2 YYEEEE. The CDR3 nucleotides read TGTGCCAGCAGCTACCGAGAAACCTCCTATAATTCACCCCTCCACTTT. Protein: CASSYRETSYNSPLHF.

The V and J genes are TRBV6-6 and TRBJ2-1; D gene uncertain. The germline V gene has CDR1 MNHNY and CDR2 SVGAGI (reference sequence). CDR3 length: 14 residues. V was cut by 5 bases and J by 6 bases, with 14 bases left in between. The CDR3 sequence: CASSPLPGPNEQFF. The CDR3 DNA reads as TGTGCCAGCAGTCCCCTCCCAGGCCCCAATGAGCAGTTCTTC.

The CDR3 loop is CASSSLQGVGYGYTF. CDR3 DNA sequence: TGTGCCAGCAGTTCTTTACAGGGCGTGGGCTATGGCTACACCTTC. The V and J genes are TRBV6-6 and TRBJ1-2; possible D gene TRBD1, 6 bases. Germline V gene sequence: CDR1 MNHNY, CDR2 SVGAGI (reference sequence). Trimming left V 4 bases short and J 4 bases short, with 16 bases between. CDR3 size: 15 residues.

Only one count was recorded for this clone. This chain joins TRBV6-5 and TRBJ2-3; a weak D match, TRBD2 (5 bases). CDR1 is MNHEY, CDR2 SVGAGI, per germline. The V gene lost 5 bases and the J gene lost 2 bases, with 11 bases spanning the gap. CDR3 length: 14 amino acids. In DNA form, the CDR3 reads TGTGCCAGCAGTAAGAAGAGGGTCACAGATACGCAGTATTTT. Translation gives CASSKKRVTDTQYF.

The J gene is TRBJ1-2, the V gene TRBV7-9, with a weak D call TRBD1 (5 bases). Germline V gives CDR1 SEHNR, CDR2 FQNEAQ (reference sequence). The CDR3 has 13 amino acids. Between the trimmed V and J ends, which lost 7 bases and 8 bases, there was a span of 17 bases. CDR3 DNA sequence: TGTGCCAGCAACCGCGACCCGGGACTCGGCTACACCTTC. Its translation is CASNRDPGLGYTF.

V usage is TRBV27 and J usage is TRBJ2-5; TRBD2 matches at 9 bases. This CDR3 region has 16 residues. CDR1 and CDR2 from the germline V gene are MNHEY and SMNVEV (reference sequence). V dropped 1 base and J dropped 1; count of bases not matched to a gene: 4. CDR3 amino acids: CASSLFTLAGQETQYF. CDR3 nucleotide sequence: TGTGCCAGCAGTTTATTCACACTAGCGGGCCAAGAGACCCAGTACTTC.

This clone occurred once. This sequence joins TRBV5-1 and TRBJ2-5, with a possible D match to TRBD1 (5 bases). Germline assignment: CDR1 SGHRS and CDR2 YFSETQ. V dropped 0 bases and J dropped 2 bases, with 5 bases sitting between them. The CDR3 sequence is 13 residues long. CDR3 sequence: CASSLGQQETQYF. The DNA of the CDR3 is TGCGCCAGCAGCTTGGGACAGCAAGAGACCCAGTACTTC.

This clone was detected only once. The CDR3 loop is CAWSVRERGNNEQFF. The CDR3 nucleotides read TGTGCCTGGAGTGTACGCGAGCGGGGGAACAATGAGCAGTTCTTC. The chain combines TRBV30 with TRBJ2-1; 8 bases line up with TRBD2. The junction had 6 bases not matched to a gene; V was cut back by 0 bases and J by 5 bases. Germline V gene sequence: CDR1 GTSNPN, CDR2 SVGIG (reference sequence). CDR3 length: 15 amino acids.

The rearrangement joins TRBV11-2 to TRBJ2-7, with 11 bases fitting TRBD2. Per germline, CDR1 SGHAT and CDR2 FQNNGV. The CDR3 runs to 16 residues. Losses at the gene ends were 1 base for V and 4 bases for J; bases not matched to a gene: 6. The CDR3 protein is CASSLALAGGQYEQYF. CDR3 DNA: TGTGCCAGCAGCTTAGCGCTAGCGGGGGGCCAGTACGAGCAGTACTTC.

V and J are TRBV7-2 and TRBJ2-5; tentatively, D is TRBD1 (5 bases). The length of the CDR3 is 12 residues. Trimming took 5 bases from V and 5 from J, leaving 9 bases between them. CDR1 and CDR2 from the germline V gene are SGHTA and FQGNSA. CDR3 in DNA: TGTGCCAGCAGCCAATCAGGGGAGACCCAGTACTTC. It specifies CASSQSGETQYF.